The clone carrying this T cell receptor (beta chain) appeared a few times. The antigen is not known. V lost 6 bases and J 2 bases, leaving 17 bases between the germline ends. Germline lookup yields CDR1 PRHDT and CDR2 FYEKMQ (reference sequence). The CDR3 consists of 16 residues. The data stem from a study of cytomegalovirus exposure and HLA in healthy donors. General study points: According to an earlier analysis, most TCR beta V segments yielded productive rearrangements about 90% or about 30% of the time.

Donors counted as nominally healthy when sampled, yet unrecorded immune exposures were likely. The PCR ran on 60 Vbeta and 13 Jbeta primers. TCRdb's copy holds only in-frame clones and misses some; the assay was immunoSEQ multiplex PCR. Found here are 95,000 to 110,000 clones, roughly a tenth of them singletons; the top ten hold 5.8%. The chain has TRBV13 and TRBJ1-3, with a tentative D call TRBD1 (6 bases). The TCR originated in a man in his forties in good health and CMV-seropositive. What was sequenced was PBMCs. The CDR3 coding sequence is TGTGCCAGCAGGCGGACAGAAGATTCTCCTGGAAACACCATATATTTT. The encoded protein is CASRRTEDSPGNTIYF.